The source of this TCR beta chain is a study of T cells in Graves' hyperthyroidism and ophthalmopathy. At least ten counts were recorded for this clonotype. The source material, RNA transcripts, was used to amplify TCR beta CDR3 regions. The TCR CDR3 was amplified in a first-round RT-PCR using the HTBI primer set. TCRdb passed the multiplex PCR reads through MiXCR, listing each CDR3 protein once. The sample has 300,000 to 350,000 distinct CDR3 sequences, approximately 18% seen once. This CDR3 contains 14 residues. V shed 1 base and J shed 5 bases, with 11 bases lying between them. The germline CDR1 and CDR2 sequences are MNHEY and SVGEGT.

The chain employs TRBV6-2 or TRBV6-3 and TRBJ1-1, with D uncertain. Sequencing was performed on blood. This TCR derives from a woman in her thirties or forties with Graves' ophthalmopathy. The CDR3 nucleotides are TGTGCCAGCAGTTACTTCGGTAAGGGTACTGAAGCTTTCTTT. Amino acids: CASSYFGKGTEAFF.